What follows are 10 T cell receptor beta chains derived from one specimen sequenced in a study of OX40 agonist ivuxolimab in advanced cancers. Some clones are missing from TCRdb's copy, which holds only in-frame ones; the method was immunoSEQ multiplex PCR. Among 40,000 or so clones, approximately 85% were seen once, and the ten largest hold around 18%. The sample consisted of CD4+ or CD8+ T cells sorted from blood, taken in a trial of the OX40 agonist ivuxolimab. The receptors here all came from an adult with an advanced solid tumor such as melanoma, head and neck, liver or kidney cancer.

The rearrangement joins TRBV4-1 to TRBJ2-7; tentatively, D is TRBD1 (6 bases). CDR3 length: 16 residues. Trimming shortened V by 0 bases and J by 9 bases, and 21 bases separated the two germline ends. Germline lookup yields CDR1 MGHRA and CDR2 YSYEKL. The CDR3 region is CASSQDPGQDLRGQYF. Written as DNA, the CDR3 is TGCGCCAGCAGCCAAGATCCGGGACAAGACCTACGAGGGCAGTACTTC.

The CDR3 here is CASSQDRGWTEAFF. For the CDR3, the DNA is TGCGCCAGCAGCCAAGATCGGGGGTGGACTGAAGCTTTCTTT. V usage is TRBV4-3 and J usage is TRBJ1-1; possibly TRBD1 for D (5 bases). Germline CDR1 reads LGHNA; CDR2 reads YSLEER. V was clipped by 0 bases and J by 5 bases, with 10 bases between them. This CDR3 region has 14 residues.

The chain employs TRBV19 and TRBJ1-5; a possible D gene is TRBD1 (5 bases). Trimming left V 0 bases short and J 3 bases short, with 9 bases between. Per the germline V gene, CDR1 is LNHDA and CDR2 is SQIVND (reference sequence). CDR3 size: 15 residues. CDR3 sequence (DNA): TGTGCCAGTAGTATAGACGGGGGAGCCAATCAGCCCCAGCATTTT. Residues: CASSIDGGANQPQHF.

CDR3 residues: CASSLYGTLKREKLFF. The CDR3, as DNA: TGTGCCAGCAGTTTATATGGGACCCTAAAACGGGAAAAACTGTTTTTT. The chain recombines TRBV28 with TRBJ1-4, with D possibly matching TRBD1 (5 bases). CDR1 and CDR2 from the germline V gene are MDHEN and SYDVKM. Trimming stripped 1 base from V and 8 bases from J, with 17 bases between. The CDR3 extends over 16 amino acids.

The chain recombines TRBV4-2 with TRBJ1-4, with 10 bases aligning to TRBD1. This CDR3 spans 17 amino acids. Germline assignment: CDR1 LGHNA and CDR2 YNFKEQ. V lost 6 bases to trimming and J lost 4 bases; unmatched junction nucleotides: 11. In DNA form, the CDR3 reads TGTGCCAGCAGACCCCGGACAGGGGGAAACGATAATGAAAAACTGTTTTTT. This encodes CASRPRTGGNDNEKLFF.

The V and J genes are TRBV9 and TRBJ1-1; TRBD1 is a possible D gene (6 bases). The germline V gene encodes CDR1 SGDLS and CDR2 YYNGEE. The CDR3 sequence is 17 residues long. V dropped 3 bases and J dropped 1 base, with 19 bases sitting between them. CDR3: CASSANSRGGSNTEAFF. For the CDR3, the DNA is TGTGCCAGCAGCGCCAACAGCAGGGGCGGGTCGAACACTGAAGCTTTCTTT.

CDR3 sequence (DNA): TGTGCTAGTGGTTTCGCGCCCGGGACGGACTACGAGCAGTACTTC. Encoded protein: CASGFAPGTDYEQYF. This chain uses TRBV12-5 with TRBJ2-7; D is possibly TRBD1 or TRBD2 (5 bases each). Trimming shortened V by 3 bases and J by 3 bases, and 15 bases separated the two germline ends. The CDR3 covers 15 residues. Germline lookup yields CDR1 LGHNT and CDR2 FRNRAP.

This clone was seen only a few times. V usage is TRBV27 and J usage is TRBJ2-7; 7 bases are shared with TRBD2. CDR1 and CDR2 (germline): MNHEY, SMNVEV (reference sequence). This CDR3 contains 12 residues. Germline trimming cut 1 base from V and 9 bases from J; bases unmatched to any gene: 3. The CDR3 DNA is TGTGCCAGCAGTTTATATGGGGGGGGGCAGTACTTC. This translates into CASSLYGGGQYF.

The V call is TRBV5-6, the J call TRBJ2-5; D not certain. Trimming shortened V by 4 bases and J by 5 bases, and 9 bases separated the two germline ends. This CDR3 has 12 residues. Germline values: CDR1 SGHDT, CDR2 YYEEEE. The CDR3 nucleotides read TGTGCCAGCAGCGCCATGGCCGAGACCCAGTACTTC. It translates to CASSAMAETQYF.

V usage is TRBV28 and J usage is TRBJ1-2; D not resolved. Germline V gene lookup returns CDR1 MDHEN and CDR2 SYDVKM. Trimming removed 5 bases at V and 4 bases at J, with 17 bases between. The CDR3 length is 15 residues. In nucleotides, the CDR3 is TGTGCCAGCAGTCCGACCTTTTTATGGAGCTATGGCTACACCTTC. Encoded protein: CASSPTFLWSYGYTF.